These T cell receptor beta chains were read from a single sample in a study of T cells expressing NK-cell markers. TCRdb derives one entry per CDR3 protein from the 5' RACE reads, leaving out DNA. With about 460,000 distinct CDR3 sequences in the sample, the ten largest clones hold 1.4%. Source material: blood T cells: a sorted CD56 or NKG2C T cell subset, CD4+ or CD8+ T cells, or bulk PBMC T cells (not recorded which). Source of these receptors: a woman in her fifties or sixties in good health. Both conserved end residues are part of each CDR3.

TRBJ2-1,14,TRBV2,CASRLSGSFSEQFF
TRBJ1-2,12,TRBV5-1,CASSSRKYGYTF
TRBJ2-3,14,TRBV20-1,CSAPIPGSTDTQYF
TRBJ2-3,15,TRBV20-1,CSARDGKRNTDTQYF
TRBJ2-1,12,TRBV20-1,CSAAWTSGEQFF
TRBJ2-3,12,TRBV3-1,CASSRPGSRQYF
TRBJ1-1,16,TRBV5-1,CASSLTGVGMNTEAFF
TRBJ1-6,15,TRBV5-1,CASSLDRGRNSPLHF
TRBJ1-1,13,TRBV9,CASSVVSYTEAFF
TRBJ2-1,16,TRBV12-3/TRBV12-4,CASSWARDFTRNEQFF
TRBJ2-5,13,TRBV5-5,CASSLDPSETQYF